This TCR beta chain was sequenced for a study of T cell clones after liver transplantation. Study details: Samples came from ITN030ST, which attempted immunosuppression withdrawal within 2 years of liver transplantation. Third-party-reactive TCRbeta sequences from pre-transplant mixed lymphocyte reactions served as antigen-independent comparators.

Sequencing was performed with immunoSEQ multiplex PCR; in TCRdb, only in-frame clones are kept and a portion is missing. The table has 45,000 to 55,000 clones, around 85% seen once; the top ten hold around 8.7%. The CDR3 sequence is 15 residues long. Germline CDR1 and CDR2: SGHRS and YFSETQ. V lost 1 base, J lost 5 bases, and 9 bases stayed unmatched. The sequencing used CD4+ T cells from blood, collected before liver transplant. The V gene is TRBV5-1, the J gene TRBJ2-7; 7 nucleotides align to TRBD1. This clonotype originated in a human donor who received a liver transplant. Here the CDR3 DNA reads TGCGCCAGCAGCTTGATGGGGACAGCCCGGGACGAGCAGTACTTC. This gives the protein CASSLMGTARDEQYF.